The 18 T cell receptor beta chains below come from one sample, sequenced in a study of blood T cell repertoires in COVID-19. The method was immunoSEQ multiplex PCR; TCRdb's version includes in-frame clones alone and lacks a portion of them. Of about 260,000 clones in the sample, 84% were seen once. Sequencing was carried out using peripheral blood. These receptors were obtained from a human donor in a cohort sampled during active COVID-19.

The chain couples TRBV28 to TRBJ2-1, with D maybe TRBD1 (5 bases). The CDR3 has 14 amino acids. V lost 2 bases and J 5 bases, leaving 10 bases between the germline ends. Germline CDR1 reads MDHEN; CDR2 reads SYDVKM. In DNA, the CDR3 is TGTGCCAGCAGTTTAAGACAGCTTAACAATGAGCAGTTCTTC. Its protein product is CASSLRQLNNEQFF.

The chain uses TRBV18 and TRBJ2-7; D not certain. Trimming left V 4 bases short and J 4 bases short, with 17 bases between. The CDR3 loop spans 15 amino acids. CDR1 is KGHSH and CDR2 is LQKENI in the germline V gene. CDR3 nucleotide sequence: TGTGCCAGCTCACGCCTGCTAGTGCGAGAGTACGAGCAGTACTTC. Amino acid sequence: CASSRLLVREYEQYF.

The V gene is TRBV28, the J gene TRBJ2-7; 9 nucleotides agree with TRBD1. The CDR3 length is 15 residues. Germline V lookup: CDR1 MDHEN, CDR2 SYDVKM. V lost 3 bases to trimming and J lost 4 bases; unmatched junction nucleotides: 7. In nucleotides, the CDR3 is TGTGCCAGCAGTTTCCCCGGGACAGGGAATTACGAGCAGTACTTC. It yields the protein CASSFPGTGNYEQYF.

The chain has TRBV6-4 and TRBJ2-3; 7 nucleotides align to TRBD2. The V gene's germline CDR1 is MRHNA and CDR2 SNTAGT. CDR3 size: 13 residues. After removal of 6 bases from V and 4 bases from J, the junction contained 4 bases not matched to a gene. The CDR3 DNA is TGTGCCAGCAGGACTAGCAGGGCAGATACGCAGTATTTT. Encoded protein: CASRTSRADTQYF.

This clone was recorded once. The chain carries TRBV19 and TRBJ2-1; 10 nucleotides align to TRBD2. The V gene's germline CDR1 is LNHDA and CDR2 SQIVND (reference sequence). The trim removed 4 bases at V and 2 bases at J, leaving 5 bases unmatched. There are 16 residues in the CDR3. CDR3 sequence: CASSTEGLAAYNEQFF. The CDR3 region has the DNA TGTGCCAGTAGTACAGAAGGACTAGCGGCCTACAATGAGCAGTTCTTC.

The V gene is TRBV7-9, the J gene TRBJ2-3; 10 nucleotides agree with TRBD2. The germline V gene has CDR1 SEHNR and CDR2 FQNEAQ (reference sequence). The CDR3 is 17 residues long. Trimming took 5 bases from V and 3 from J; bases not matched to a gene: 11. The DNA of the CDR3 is TGTGCCAGCAGCACACCTAGCGGGGGTTTGCGTACAGATACGCAGTATTTT. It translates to CASSTPSGGLRTDTQYF.

In nucleotides, the CDR3 is TGCGCCAGCAGCTCCGGGACAGCAGTCCTGCAAGAGACCCAGTACTTC. Residues: CASSSGTAVLQETQYF. The chain joins TRBV5-1 to TRBJ2-5, with 7 bases identical to TRBD1. Germline V gene sequence: CDR1 SGHRS, CDR2 YFSETQ. The V gene end was trimmed by 3 bases and the J gene end by 2 bases; junction bases not matched to a gene: 10. This CDR3 region has 16 residues.

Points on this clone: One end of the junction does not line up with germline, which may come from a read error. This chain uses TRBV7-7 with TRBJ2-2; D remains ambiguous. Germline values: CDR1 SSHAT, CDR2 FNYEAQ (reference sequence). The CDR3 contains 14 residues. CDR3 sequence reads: CASSAAYGAGELFF. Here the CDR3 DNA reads TGTGCTAGCAGCGCCGCGTATGGTGCCGGGGAGCTGTTTTTT.

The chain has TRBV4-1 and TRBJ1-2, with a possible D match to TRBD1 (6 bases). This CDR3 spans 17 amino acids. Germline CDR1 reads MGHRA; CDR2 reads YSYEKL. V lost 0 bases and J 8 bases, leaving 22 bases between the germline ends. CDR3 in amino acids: CASSQDGTLTLSRGYTF. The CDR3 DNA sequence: TGCGCCAGCAGCCAAGACGGGACACTTACCTTGTCGAGGGGCTACACCTTC.

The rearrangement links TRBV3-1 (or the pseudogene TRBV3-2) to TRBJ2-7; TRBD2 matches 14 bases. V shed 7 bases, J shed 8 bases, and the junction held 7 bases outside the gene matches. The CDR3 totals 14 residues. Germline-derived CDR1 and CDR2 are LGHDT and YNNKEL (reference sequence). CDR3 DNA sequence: TGTGCCAGCACCCCTGGACTAGCGGGGGGAAAGCAGTACTTC. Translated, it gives CASTPGLAGGKQYF.

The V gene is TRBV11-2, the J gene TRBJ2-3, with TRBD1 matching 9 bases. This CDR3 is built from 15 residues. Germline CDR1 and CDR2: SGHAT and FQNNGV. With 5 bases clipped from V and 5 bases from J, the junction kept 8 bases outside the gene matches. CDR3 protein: CASSPPDRGGDTQYF. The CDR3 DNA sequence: TGTGCCAGCAGCCCTCCGGACAGGGGTGGAGATACGCAGTATTTT.

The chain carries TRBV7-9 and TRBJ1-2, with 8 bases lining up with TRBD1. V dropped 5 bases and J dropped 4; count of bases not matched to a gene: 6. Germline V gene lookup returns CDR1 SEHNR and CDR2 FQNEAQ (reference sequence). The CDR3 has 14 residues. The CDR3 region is CASSPRTGTYGYTF. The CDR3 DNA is TGTGCCAGCAGCCCCCGGACAGGGACCTATGGCTACACCTTC.

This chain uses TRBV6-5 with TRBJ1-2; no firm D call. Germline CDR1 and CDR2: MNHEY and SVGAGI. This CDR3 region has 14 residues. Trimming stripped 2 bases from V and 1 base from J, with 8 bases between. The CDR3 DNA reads TGTGCCAGCAGTTACCTGACAAGTAACTATGGCTACACCTTC. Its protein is CASSYLTSNYGYTF.

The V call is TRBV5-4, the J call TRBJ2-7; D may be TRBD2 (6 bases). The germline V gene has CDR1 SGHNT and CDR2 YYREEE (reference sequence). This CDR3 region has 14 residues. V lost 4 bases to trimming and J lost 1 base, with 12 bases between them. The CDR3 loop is CASSRGGRSYEQYF. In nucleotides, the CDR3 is TGTGCCAGCAGCCGGGGAGGACGGTCCTACGAGCAGTACTTC.

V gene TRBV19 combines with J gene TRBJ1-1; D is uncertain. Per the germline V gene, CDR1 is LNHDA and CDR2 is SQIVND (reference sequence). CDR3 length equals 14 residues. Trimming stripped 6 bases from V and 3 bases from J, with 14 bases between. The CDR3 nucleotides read TGTGCCAGTAGGGAGGGCGGGTTTGACACTGAAGCTTTCTTT. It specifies CASREGGFDTEAFF.

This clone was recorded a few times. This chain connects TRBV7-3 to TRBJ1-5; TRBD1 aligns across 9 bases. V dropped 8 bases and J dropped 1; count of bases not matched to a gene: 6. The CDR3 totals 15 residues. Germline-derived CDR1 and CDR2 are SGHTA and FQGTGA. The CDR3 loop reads CASGPGQGSNQPQHF. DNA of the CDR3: TGTGCCAGCGGGCCGGGACAGGGAAGCAATCAGCCCCAGCATTTT.

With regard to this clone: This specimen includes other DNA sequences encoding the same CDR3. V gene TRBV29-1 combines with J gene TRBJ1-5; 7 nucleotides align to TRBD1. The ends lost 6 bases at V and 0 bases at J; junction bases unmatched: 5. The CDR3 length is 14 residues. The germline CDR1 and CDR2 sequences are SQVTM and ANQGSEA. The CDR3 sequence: CSVGTDYSNQPQHF. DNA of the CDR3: TGCAGCGTCGGGACAGATTATAGCAATCAGCCCCAGCATTTT.

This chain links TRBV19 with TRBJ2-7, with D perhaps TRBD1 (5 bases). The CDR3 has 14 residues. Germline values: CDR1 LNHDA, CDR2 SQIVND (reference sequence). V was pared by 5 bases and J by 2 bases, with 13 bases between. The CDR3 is CASSLSQGTYEQYF. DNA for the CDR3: TGTGCCAGTAGTTTGTCCCAGGGAACCTACGAGCAGTACTTC. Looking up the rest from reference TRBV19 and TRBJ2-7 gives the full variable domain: DGGITQSPKYLFRKEGQNVTLSCEQNLNHDAMYWYRQDPGQGLRLIYYSQIVNDFQKGDIAEGYSVSREKKESFPLTVTSAQKNPTAFYLCASSLSQGTYEQYFGPGTRLTVT.